Sequencing of this T cell receptor (beta chain) was carried out in a study of T cells in localized non-small cell lung cancer. With regard to this clone: No antigen is known for it.

Study outcomes and limitations: Among the tissues sampled, uninvolved adjacent lung had the highest T cell clonality, above tumor. Sequencing involved a lone tumor region, leaving heterogeneity possible.

With V trimmed by 3 bases and J by 3 bases, 7 bases remained unmatched. Germline CDR1 is SGHRS and CDR2 is YFSETQ. CDR3 length: 15 residues. Method: immunoSEQ multiplex PCR; TCRdb's copy keeps in-frame clones and lacks some. The sample holds approximately 150,000 clones, around 90% seen once. V and J are TRBV5-1 and TRBJ2-5; 8 bases agree with TRBD1. This TCR derives from a female donor of 60 years or more with stage I lung adenocarcinoma. Sequencing was performed on peripheral blood, taken before any cancer treatment. Written as DNA, the CDR3 is TGCGCCAGCAGCTGGAACCCGGGACAGGAAGAGACCCAGTACTTC. It yields the protein CASSWNPGQEETQYF.